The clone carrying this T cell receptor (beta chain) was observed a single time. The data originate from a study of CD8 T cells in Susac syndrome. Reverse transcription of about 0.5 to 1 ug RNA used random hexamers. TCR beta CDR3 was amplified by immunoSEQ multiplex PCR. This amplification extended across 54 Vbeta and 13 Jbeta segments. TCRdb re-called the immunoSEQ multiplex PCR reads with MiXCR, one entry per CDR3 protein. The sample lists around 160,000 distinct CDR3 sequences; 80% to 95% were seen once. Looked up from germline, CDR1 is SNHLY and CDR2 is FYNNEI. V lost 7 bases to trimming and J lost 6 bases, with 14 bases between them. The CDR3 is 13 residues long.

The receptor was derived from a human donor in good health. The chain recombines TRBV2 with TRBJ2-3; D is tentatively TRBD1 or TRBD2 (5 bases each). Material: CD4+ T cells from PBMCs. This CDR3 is CASMGTVADTQYF. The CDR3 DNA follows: TGTGCCAGCATGGGGACGGTTGCGGATACGCAGTATTTT.